Listed here is a single T cell receptor beta chain. The record originates from a study of shared clonotypes between healthy human individuals. The CDR3 contains 14 residues. Germline V gene sequence: CDR1 MNHNY, CDR2 SVGAGI (reference sequence). Trimming removed 7 bases from V and 10 bases from J; junction bases left unmatched: 10. Both subsets, CD45RA+ naive and CD45RA-negative memory, were split from the CD4+ cells. Genomic DNA of each subset was evenly split across several immunoSEQ plates. The table came from immunoSEQ multiplex PCR; TCRdb's copy has only in-frame clones and leaves some out. This sample carries roughly 1 million clones, roughly 80% of them seen once, and the ten largest clones take 1.4% to 1.5%.

The clonotype originates from a man younger than 30 in good health. This rearrangement joins TRBV6-6 to TRBJ1-6, with TRBD1 identical over 7 bases. The sample taken for sequencing was memory CD4+ T cells sorted from blood. Indicated subset: CD45RA-negative fraction. DNA for the CDR3: TGTGCCAGCAACCAACAGGGGAGTGGGTCACCCCTCCACTTT. It encodes CASNQQGSGSPLHF.